This entry describes one T cell receptor beta chain. Its specificity is unknown. Trimming left V 3 bases short and J 4 bases short, with 11 bases between. From germline, CDR1 is KGHDR and CDR2 SFDVKD. This CDR3 contains 14 residues. The sample belongs to a study of blood T cells in healthy people across ages. Broader study findings: Underestimates were what the diversity estimates from one million T cells were considered to be. The recorded TCR beta diversity per million T cells decreased in a roughly linear manner with age. PBMCs that were unsorted prevented a conclusive naive versus antigen-experienced comparison.

For the second PCR, which ran for about 6 to 11 cycles, a sample-barcoded 5' primer and a J-beta primer mix were used. Each TCR beta cDNA got a 12-nucleotide random molecular identifier. TCRdb fed the 5' RACE reads into MiXCR, producing one record per CDR3 protein. Of more than 650,000 distinct CDR3 sequences in the sample, 20% to 25% are singletons; the top ten hold around a fifth. This sequence joins TRBV24-1 and TRBJ1-2; a weak D match, TRBD1 (6 bases). The sample comprised blood. This clonotype was obtained from an older man in good health. This chain's CDR3 is CATSDTDRLYGYTF. The CDR3 DNA sequence: TGTGCCACCAGTGATACCGACAGGCTCTATGGCTACACCTTC.